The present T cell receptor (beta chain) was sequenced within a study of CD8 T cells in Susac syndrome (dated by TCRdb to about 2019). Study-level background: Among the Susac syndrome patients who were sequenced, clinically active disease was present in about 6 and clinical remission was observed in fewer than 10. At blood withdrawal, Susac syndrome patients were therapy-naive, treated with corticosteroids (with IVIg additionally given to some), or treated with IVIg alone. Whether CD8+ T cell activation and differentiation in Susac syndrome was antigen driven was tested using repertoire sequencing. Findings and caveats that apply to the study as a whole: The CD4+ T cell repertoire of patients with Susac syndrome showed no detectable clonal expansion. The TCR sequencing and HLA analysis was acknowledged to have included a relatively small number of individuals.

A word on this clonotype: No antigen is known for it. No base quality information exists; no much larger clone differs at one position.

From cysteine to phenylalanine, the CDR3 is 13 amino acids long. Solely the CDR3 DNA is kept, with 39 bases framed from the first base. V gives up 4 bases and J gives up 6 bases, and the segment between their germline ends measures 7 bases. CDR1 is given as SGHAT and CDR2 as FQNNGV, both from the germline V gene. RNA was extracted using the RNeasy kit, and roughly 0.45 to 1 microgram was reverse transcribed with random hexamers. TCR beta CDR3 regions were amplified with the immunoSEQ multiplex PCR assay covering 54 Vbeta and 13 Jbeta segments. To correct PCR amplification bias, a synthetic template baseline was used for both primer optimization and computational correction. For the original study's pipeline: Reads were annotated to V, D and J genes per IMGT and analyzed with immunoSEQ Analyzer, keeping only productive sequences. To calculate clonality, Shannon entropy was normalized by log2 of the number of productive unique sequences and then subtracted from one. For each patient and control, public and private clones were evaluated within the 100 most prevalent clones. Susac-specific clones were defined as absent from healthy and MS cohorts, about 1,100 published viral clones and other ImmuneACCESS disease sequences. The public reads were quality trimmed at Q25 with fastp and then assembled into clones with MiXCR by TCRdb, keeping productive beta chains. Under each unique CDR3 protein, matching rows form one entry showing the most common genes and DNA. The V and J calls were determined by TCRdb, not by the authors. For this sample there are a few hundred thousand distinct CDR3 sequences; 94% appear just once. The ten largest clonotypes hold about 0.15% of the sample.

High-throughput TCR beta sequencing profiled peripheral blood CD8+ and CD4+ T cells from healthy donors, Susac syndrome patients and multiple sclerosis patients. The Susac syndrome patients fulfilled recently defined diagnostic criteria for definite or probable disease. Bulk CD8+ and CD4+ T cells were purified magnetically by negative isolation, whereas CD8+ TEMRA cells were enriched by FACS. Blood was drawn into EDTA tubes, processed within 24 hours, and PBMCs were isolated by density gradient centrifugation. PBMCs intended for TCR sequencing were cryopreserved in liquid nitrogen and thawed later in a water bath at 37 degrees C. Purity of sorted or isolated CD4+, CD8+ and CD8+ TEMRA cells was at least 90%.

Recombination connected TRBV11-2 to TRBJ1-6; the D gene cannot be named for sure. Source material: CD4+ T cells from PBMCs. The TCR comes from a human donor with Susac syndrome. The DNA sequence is TGTGCCAGCAGCTCGAACCTTAATTCACCCCTCCACTTT. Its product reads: CASSSNLNSPLHF.